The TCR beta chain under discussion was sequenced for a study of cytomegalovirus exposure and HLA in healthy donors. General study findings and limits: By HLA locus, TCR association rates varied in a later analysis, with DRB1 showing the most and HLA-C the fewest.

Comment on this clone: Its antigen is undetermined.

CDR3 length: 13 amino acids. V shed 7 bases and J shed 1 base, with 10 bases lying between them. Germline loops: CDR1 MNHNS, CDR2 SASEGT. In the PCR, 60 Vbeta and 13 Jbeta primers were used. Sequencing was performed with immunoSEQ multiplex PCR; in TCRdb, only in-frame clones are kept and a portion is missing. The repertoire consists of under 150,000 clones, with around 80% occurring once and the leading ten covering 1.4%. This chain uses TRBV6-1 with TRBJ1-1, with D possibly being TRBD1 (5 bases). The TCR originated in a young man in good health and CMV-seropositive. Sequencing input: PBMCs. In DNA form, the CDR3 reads TGTGCCAGCATGCAGACAGAGAACACTGAAGCTTTCTTT. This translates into CASMQTENTEAFF.